The sequence of this T cell receptor (beta chain) was determined in a study of OX40 agonist ivuxolimab in advanced cancers. Study overall: Patients were treated with intravenous ivuxolimab, dosed at 0.01 to 10 mg/kg and infused every 2 weeks.

Study findings and constraints: Normalized expansion of T-cell clones was also low for some nonresponders.

To note about this clone: The antigen is unknown.

Samples were taken at baseline and on day 1 of cycles 4 and 7. The method was immunoSEQ multiplex PCR; TCRdb's version includes in-frame clones alone and lacks a portion of them. The table shows some 55,000 clones, with 70% to 85% occurring only once. Trimming pared 4 bases from V and 2 bases from J, leaving 14 bases between. CDR1 and CDR2 from the germline V gene are SGHRS and YFSETQ. The CDR3 sequence is 15 residues long. This clonotype was sampled from an adult with an advanced solid tumor such as melanoma, head and neck, liver or kidney cancer. The sample here was CD4+ or CD8+ T cells sorted from blood, taken in a trial of the OX40 agonist ivuxolimab. J is TRBJ2-3 and V is TRBV5-1; D perhaps matches TRBD1 (6 bases). The chain's CDR3 is CASSPRTVPTDTQYF. CDR3 DNA sequence: TGCGCCAGCAGCCCCCGGACAGTCCCCACAGATACGCAGTATTTT.